In this sample, the clone carrying this T cell receptor beta chain turned up a few times. The antigen remains undetermined. Combining a sample-barcoded 5' primer with a J-beta primer mix, a second PCR ran for about 6 to 12 cycles. TCRdb redid the calling of the 5' RACE reads with MiXCR, one entry per CDR3 protein. Altogether fewer than 950,000 distinct CDR3 sequences are present, 30% to 45% being singletons, with the ten largest covering about an eighth. The record originates from a study of blood T cells in healthy people across ages. Findings and caveats of the study: PBMCs went unsorted, and a conclusive naive versus antigen-experienced comparison was therefore prevented. Per million T cells, TCR beta diversity dropped roughly linearly as age increased.

Extractions gave at least 5 micrograms of total RNA per sample. Per germline, CDR1 SGHRS and CDR2 YFSETQ. The CDR3 loop spans 15 amino acids. V was clipped by 4 bases and J by 5 bases, with 18 bases between them. The TCR sequence derives from a man younger than 30 in good health. Material for sequencing was blood. The genes are TRBV5-1 and TRBJ1-1, with D hard to call. CDR3 bases: TGCGCCAGCAGCGCGCGCCCCCCCCGGGGAACTGAAGCTTTCTTT. Translated, it gives CASSARPPRGTEAFF.